The present T cell receptor (beta chain) was sequenced within a study of shared clonotypes between healthy human individuals. The study, taken as a whole, reports: Researchers found naive subsets generally carried larger estimated richness than memory subsets.

Terminally differentiated effector memory CD45RA+ cells were left out of the naive CD8 fraction, which was CD45RO-negative and positively selected for CCR7. Only in-frame clones appear in the TCRdb table, and some are missing; sequencing was by immunoSEQ multiplex PCR. The sample consists of just over 2,000,000 clones, approximately 94% of them appearing once. This clone has only a few counts. Its antigen is undetermined. With V trimmed by 0 bases and J by 2 bases, 5 bases remained unmatched. The germline V gene encodes CDR1 LGHNA and CDR2 YNFKEQ. The CDR3 has 16 amino acids. The sequence came from a man younger than 35 in good health. J is TRBJ2-7 and V is TRBV4-2; TRBD2 agrees at 9 bases. The specimen was naive CD8+ T cells sorted from blood. The CDR3 protein is CASSQEASGTTYEQYF. CDR3 in DNA: TGTGCCAGCAGCCAAGAGGCTAGCGGGACTACCTACGAGCAGTACTTC.